The clone carrying this TCR beta chain was picked up one time. The entry originates in a study of blood T cell repertoires in COVID-19. About the research overall: Italy, Spain and the United States were the sources of the convalescent and acute COVID-19 samples. In each case, the material was cDNA or gDNA derived from T cells, B-cell-depleted T cells, or PBMCs.

CDR3 size: 14 residues. V was cut by 7 bases and J by 0 bases, with 14 bases left in between. Germline loops: CDR1 SQVTM, CDR2 ANQGSEA. Source study methods: Amplification from reference gene primers served as the basis for estimated nucleated cell counts. Assay: immunoSEQ multiplex PCR; the TCRdb copy retains only in-frame clones and omits some. V and J calls and clone size are given by that table; D and trimming were obtained from the DNA. Of over 300,000 clones in the sample, 80% to 90% were seen once. The chain is built from TRBV29-1 and TRBJ2-3; D uncertain. The source of this sequence is a woman aged 45 to 65 with acute or convalescent COVID-19. Material for sequencing was peripheral blood. In DNA, the CDR3 is TGCAGCGCCAGCGCTGAAGGCAGCACAGATACGCAGTATTTT. It translates to CSASAEGSTDTQYF.